This T cell receptor beta chain was retrieved from a study of TIL therapy for anti-PD-1-resistant metastatic lung cancer. On the study more broadly: Patients had a median age of approximately 50 years (range about 35-85).

This clone was counted a few times. This was the immunoSEQ v3 assay. Sequencing depth was 1.9 million or so read pairs for survey level, roughly 4.5-6 million for deep. TCRdb keeps only in-frame clones here, not all; method: immunoSEQ multiplex PCR. The sample includes 45,000 to 75,000 clones, 69% of them seen just once. Time point described: pre-treatment sample, taken before nivolumab and TIL therapy. This clonotype originated in a person between 25 and 79 years old with non-small cell lung cancer. The starting material was blood, obtained at baseline.

CDR3 amino acids: CASSSPEIQLYNEQFF. The CDR3 nucleotides read TGTGCCAGCAGCTCCCCCGAGATCCAGCTCTACAATGAGCAGTTCTTC. The chain links TRBV7-8 to TRBJ2-1; D is undetermined. V was trimmed by 4 bases and J by 3 bases, leaving 16 bases between them. CDR3 size: 16 residues. Germline assignment: CDR1 SGHVS and CDR2 FQNEAQ.